This T cell receptor beta chain comes out of a study of cytomegalovirus exposure and HLA in healthy donors. The PCR was carried out with 60 Vbeta primers and 13 Jbeta primers. The table came from immunoSEQ multiplex PCR; TCRdb's copy has only in-frame clones and leaves some out. The profile shows about 220,000 clones, approximately 83% of them singletons. Deletions cut 6 bases from V and 6 bases from J, with 7 bases between. The CDR3 runs to 11 residues. CDR1 MNHEY and CDR2 SVGAGI come from the germline V gene. Sequencing input: PBMCs. The sequence was obtained from a boy aged 2 to 10 in good health and CMV-seronegative. This rearrangement joins TRBV6-5 to TRBJ2-3; unclear D gene. CDR3 sequence (DNA): TGTGCCAGCAGGAGAGGTGATACGCAGTATTTT. This sequence encodes CASRRGDTQYF.